Listed below are T cell receptor beta chains from one sample, sequenced in a study of memory CD4+ T cells and cytomegalovirus serostatus. Some clones are missing from TCRdb's copy, which holds only in-frame ones; the method was immunoSEQ multiplex PCR. The sample has 50,000 to 65,000 clones, 75% to 80% seen once; the top ten hold 0.88%. Sequenced input: memory CD4+ T cells from blood. These receptors were obtained from an adult in good health and CMV-seronegative. The CDR3 runs from the conserved cysteine through the conserved F or W. Each record gives: V gene, J gene, D gene, clone size, CDR3 protein, CDR3 DNA. A D gene is named only where the DNA matches it firmly. Clone size is given for some rows only: seen once, a few or many times, or a class if the clone is expanded.

TRBV10-1,TRBJ1-1,NA,few,CASSEGLMNTEAFF,TGCGCCAGCAGTGAGGGACTTATGAACACTGAAGCTTTCTTT
TRBV19,TRBJ2-7,TRBD1,NA,CASSNWDSLAYEQYF,TGTGCCAGTAGCAACTGGGACAGTCTTGCCTACGAGCAGTACTTC
TRBV19,TRBJ1-5,NA,NA,CASSRGGQGLGNQPQHF,TGTGCCAGTAGTAGGGGGGGGCAGGGACTTGGCAATCAGCCCCAGCATTTT
TRBV5-1,TRBJ1-3,NA,NA,CASRPPQATGNTIYF,TGCGCCAGCAGGCCCCCACAGGCGACTGGAAACACCATATATTTT
TRBV30,TRBJ1-4,NA,NA,CAWKSYGPSNEKLFF,TGTGCCTGGAAATCCTACGGACCGAGTAATGAAAAACTGTTTTTT
TRBV7-9,TRBJ1-3,NA,NA,CASSLRDDGGNTIYF,TGTGCCAGCAGCTTAAGGGATGATGGAGGAAACACCATATATTTT
TRBV29-1,TRBJ2-1,TRBD2,NA,CSVAAGGLQNEQFF,TGCAGCGTTGCAGCGGGAGGCCTTCAGAATGAGCAGTTCTTC
TRBV28,TRBJ1-2,TRBD1,NA,CASSPGGQGSYGYTF,TGTGCCAGCAGTCCGGGGGGACAGGGGTCCTATGGCTACACCTTC
TRBV19,TRBJ1-1,NA,NA,CASSIKVSFGEAFF,TGTGCCAGTAGTATCAAGGTAAGCTTTGGTGAAGCTTTCTTT
TRBV15,TRBJ1-5,NA,NA,CATSRDKGQPQHF,TGTGCCACCAGCAGAGATAAGGGTCAGCCCCAGCATTTT
TRBV6-6,TRBJ1-1,NA,NA,CASSYVNTEAFF,TGTGCCAGCAGTTACGTGAACACTGAAGCTTTCTTT
TRBV6-6,TRBJ1-3,TRBD1,NA,CASSSHGQVGGNTIYF,TGTGCCAGCAGTTCCCACGGACAGGTTGGTGGAAACACCATATATTTT
TRBV29-1,TRBJ2-2,NA,NA,CSVDRTGELFF,TGCAGCGTTGATCGGACCGGGGAGCTGTTTTTT
TRBV25-1,TRBJ1-2,NA,few,CASSGTVSYGYTF,TGTGCCAGCAGTGGGACAGTGAGCTATGGCTACACCTTC
TRBV19,TRBJ2-1,NA,NA,CASTSRGNPNEQFF,TGTGCCAGTACGTCCAGGGGAAACCCCAATGAGCAGTTCTTC
TRBV7-8,TRBJ1-5,TRBD1,once,CASSLRTGGNQPQHF,TGTGCCAGCAGCCTAAGAACAGGGGGCAATCAGCCCCAGCATTTT
TRBV5-1,TRBJ2-2,TRBD1,NA,CASSLADRGAGELFF,TGCGCCAGCAGCTTGGCCGACAGGGGAGCCGGGGAGCTGTTTTTT
TRBV4-2,TRBJ1-5,NA,few,CASSLRHREAGQPQHF,TGTGCCAGCAGCCTTAGGCACAGGGAGGCCGGTCAGCCCCAGCATTTT
TRBV10-3,TRBJ2-1,TRBD1,NA,CATWTGAYNEQFF,TGTGCCACATGGACAGGGGCGTACAATGAGCAGTTCTTC
TRBV7-8,TRBJ2-6,NA,NA,CASSPRAHALSGANVLTF,TGTGCCAGCAGCCCAAGGGCCCACGCTCTATCTGGGGCCAACGTCCTGACTTTC
TRBV7-9,TRBJ2-5,NA,many,CASSFPSGSQETQYF,TGTGCCAGCAGCTTTCCAAGTGGTTCGCAAGAGACCCAGTACTTC
TRBV5-5,TRBJ2-7,TRBD1,NA,CASSSLGTGGYEQYF,TGTGCCAGCAGCTCTCTAGGGACAGGGGGTTACGAGCAGTACTTC
TRBV11-2,TRBJ1-1,TRBD1,NA,CASSFSGGRTEAFF,TGTGCCAGCAGCTTCTCAGGGGGCAGAACTGAAGCTTTCTTT
TRBV7-7,TRBJ2-2,TRBD2,NA,CASSLASGTSGVHSGELFF,TGTGCTAGCAGCTTGGCCTCCGGGACTAGCGGGGTGCATAGCGGGGAGCTGTTTTTT
TRBV18,TRBJ1-1,NA,few,CASSQGFGAMNTEAFF,TGTGCCAGCTCACAGGGTTTTGGGGCCATGAACACTGAAGCTTTCTTT
TRBV10-3,TRBJ1-2,TRBD1,NA,CAISEAGTGNGYTF,TGTGCCATCAGTGAGGCAGGGACAGGGAATGGCTACACCTTC
TRBV29-1,TRBJ2-1,NA,NA,CSVDGRASYNEQFF,TGCAGCGTTGATGGCAGGGCTTCCTACAATGAGCAGTTCTTC
TRBV28,TRBJ1-1,NA,NA,CASSFHSGQAFF,TGTGCCAGCAGTTTTCATTCGGGGCAAGCTTTCTTT
TRBV7-9,TRBJ1-2,TRBD1,NA,CASSFLGQGADGYTF,TGTGCCAGCAGCTTCCTGGGACAGGGGGCTGATGGCTACACCTTC
TRBV2,TRBJ1-1,TRBD1,NA,CASSMGQGYTEAFF,TGTGCCAGCAGTATGGGACAGGGCTACACTGAAGCTTTCTTT
TRBV7-9,TRBJ2-3,NA,NA,CATRPWTDTQYF,TGTGCCACCCGCCCGTGGACAGATACGCAGTATTTT
TRBV10-3,TRBJ2-2,TRBD1,NA,CAISEGGQGGTGELFF,TGTGCCATCAGTGAAGGTGGACAGGGCGGCACCGGGGAGCTGTTTTTT
TRBV19,TRBJ1-2,NA,NA,CASSMSGGSIISGGYTF,TGTGCCAGTAGTATGTCGGGAGGGAGTATAATCTCCGGTGGCTACACCTTC
TRBV4-1,TRBJ1-2,NA,once,CASSQWGAVGGYTF,TGCGCCAGCAGCCAATGGGGGGCAGTGGGAGGCTACACCTTC
TRBV2,TRBJ1-5,NA,NA,CASTGTNANQPQHF,TGTGCCTCTACCGGGACGAATGCGAATCAGCCCCAGCATTTT
TRBV2,TRBJ1-2,NA,NA,CASSEGHRLINYGYTF,TGTGCCAGCAGTGAAGGCCACCGGCTGATTAACTATGGCTACACCTTC
TRBV5-1,TRBJ2-5,NA,NA,CASSLDRQLLGATQYF,TGCGCCAGCAGCTTGGATCGACAACTCCTAGGGGCGACCCAGTACTTC
TRBV9,TRBJ1-1,NA,many,CASSVGGYTEAFF,TGTGCCAGCAGCGTAGGGGGGTACACTGAAGCTTTCTTT
TRBV28,TRBJ1-5,TRBD1,NA,CASSFNRGPSQPQHF,TGTGCCAGCAGTTTCAATAGGGGGCCGAGTCAGCCCCAGCATTTT
TRBV6-5,TRBJ1-5,TRBD1,NA,CASSRGQGAYQPQHF,TGTGCCAGCAGCCGTGGACAGGGGGCGTATCAGCCCCAGCATTTT
TRBV4-1,TRBJ1-4,TRBD1,few,CASSQMTGVEKLFF,TGCGCCAGCAGCCAAATGACAGGGGTGGAAAAACTGTTTTTT
TRBV9,TRBJ2-7,TRBD2,few,CASSVGLAGAYEQYF,TGTGCCAGCAGCGTAGGACTAGCGGGGGCCTACGAGCAGTACTTC
TRBV29-1,TRBJ1-2,NA,NA,CSVDTGGAGGYTF,TGCAGCGTTGATACGGGGGGCGCAGGGGGCTACACCTTC
TRBV10-1,TRBJ2-2,NA,NA,CASSDNGELFF,TGCGCCAGCAGTGATAACGGGGAGCTGTTTTTT
TRBV19,TRBJ1-1,NA,NA,CASRTDRRNTEAFF,TGTGCCAGTAGGACCGACAGGAGGAACACTGAAGCTTTCTTT
TRBV7-2,TRBJ2-7,NA,NA,CASSEAGDYEQYF,TGTGCCAGCAGCGAAGCCGGGGACTACGAGCAGTACTTC
TRBV5-1,TRBJ1-2,NA,NA,CASSLEWLSGYTF,TGCGCCAGCAGCTTGGAATGGTTGAGTGGCTACACCTTC
TRBV4-3,TRBJ1-4,NA,NA,CASSLSGTNEKLFF,TGCGCCAGCAGCCTATCGGGGACTAATGAAAAACTGTTTTTT
TRBV7-9,TRBJ2-3,NA,NA,CASSFMDRADTQYF,TGTGCCAGCAGCTTTATGGACCGCGCAGATACGCAGTATTTT
TRBV6-5,TRBJ1-5,TRBD1,few,CASSYSGQGTQPQHF,TGTGCCAGCAGTTACTCGGGACAGGGGACTCAGCCCCAGCATTTT
TRBV11-2,TRBJ2-1,TRBD1,NA,CASSLGRGPYNEQFF,TGTGCCAGCAGCTTAGGCAGGGGGCCCTACAATGAGCAGTTCTTC
TRBV6-1,TRBJ1-1,NA,once,CASRQTAPNTEAFF,TGTGCCAGCAGACAGACTGCACCAAACACTGAAGCTTTCTTT
TRBV15,TRBJ1-4,TRBD1,NA,CATSRDRDEKLFF,TGTGCCACCAGCAGGGACAGGGATGAAAAACTGTTTTTT
TRBV27,TRBJ1-1,NA,NA,CASSPHGTGMNTEAFF,TGTGCCAGCAGTCCCCATGGCACCGGGATGAACACTGAAGCTTTCTTT
TRBV2,TRBJ2-5,NA,NA,CASSEGQRETQYF,TGTGCCAGCAGTGAAGGACAACGGGAGACCCAGTACTTC
TRBV5-4,TRBJ1-6,NA,NA,CASSSDRDNSPLHF,TGTGCCAGCAGCTCCGACAGAGATAATTCACCCCTCCACTTT
TRBV7-9,TRBJ2-7,TRBD2,NA,CASLGGSYEQYF,TGTGCCAGCTTGGGGGGGTCCTACGAGCAGTACTTC
TRBV5-4,TRBJ1-1,NA,NA,CASSLGRGGTEAFF,TGTGCCAGCAGCTTAGGCAGGGGAGGAACTGAAGCTTTCTTT